This T cell receptor (beta chain) originates from a study of identical twins. One entry per CDR3 protein, called by TCRdb with MiXCR from the 5' RACE reads. The table includes hundreds of thousands of distinct CDR3 sequences, roughly 9.7% detected once. This clonotype was observed a few times. CDR3 length: 14 residues. The germline CDR1 and CDR2 sequences are SGHVS and FQNEAQ. V shed 7 bases and J shed 4 bases, with 16 bases lying between them. The same data also contributed to another study, on yellow fever vaccine responses in identical twins. Turning to that study: Reportedly, the response of twins' T cells to the vaccine seemed partly convergent, partly personalized.

The genes are TRBV7-8 and TRBJ1-1; tentatively, D is TRBD1 (6 bases). Sequencing was performed on CD8+ T cells sorted from blood. The sequence came from a woman under 30 in good health. As DNA, the CDR3 is TGTGCCAGCAACTCCGGGACATACACCACTGAAGCTTTCTTT. This sequence encodes CASNSGTYTTEAFF.